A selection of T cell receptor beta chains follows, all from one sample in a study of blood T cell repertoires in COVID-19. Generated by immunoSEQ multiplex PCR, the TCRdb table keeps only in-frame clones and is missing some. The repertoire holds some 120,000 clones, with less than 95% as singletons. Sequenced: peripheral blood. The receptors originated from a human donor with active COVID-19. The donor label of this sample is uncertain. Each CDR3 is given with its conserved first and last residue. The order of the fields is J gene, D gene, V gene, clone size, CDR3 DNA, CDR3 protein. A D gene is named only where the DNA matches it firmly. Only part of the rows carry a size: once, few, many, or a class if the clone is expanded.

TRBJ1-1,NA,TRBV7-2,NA,TGTGCCAGCAGCTCACCACGGACAGTTAGGATGAACACTGAAGCTTTCTTT,CASSSPRTVRMNTEAFF
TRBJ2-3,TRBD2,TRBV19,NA,TGTGCCAGTAGTAACCCGCGGGGGGGCCGCGGTGAAGATACGCAGTATTTT,CASSNPRGGRGEDTQYF
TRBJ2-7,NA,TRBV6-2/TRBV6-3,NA,TGTGCCAGCAGTACCCTCGGGGGAGCCTCCTACGAGCAGTACTTC,CASSTLGGASYEQYF
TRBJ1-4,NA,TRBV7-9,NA,TGTGCCAGCAGCCCCACTTCGGCCCTGCGGGAAAAACTGTTTTTT,CASSPTSALREKLFF
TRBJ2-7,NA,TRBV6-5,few,TGTGCCAGCAGTTACTCGGAGGGTAATTACGTTGAGCAGTACTTC,CASSYSEGNYVEQYF
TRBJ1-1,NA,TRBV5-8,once,TGTGCCAGCAGCCCTCACCTAGAAGCTTTCTTT,CASSPHLEAFF
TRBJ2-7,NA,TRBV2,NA,TGTGCCAGCAATCGACAGGTCCGGCTTTCCTACGAGCAGTACTTC,CASNRQVRLSYEQYF
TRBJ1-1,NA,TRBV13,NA,TGTGCCAGCAGCCCTCAGGGATGGGGCACTGAAGCTTTCTTT,CASSPQGWGTEAFF
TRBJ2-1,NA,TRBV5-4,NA,TGTGCCAGCAGCTTGGGTACATCTCCCCGAGGCGATGAGCAGTTCTTC,CASSLGTSPRGDEQFF
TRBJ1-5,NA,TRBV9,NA,TGTGCCAGCAGCCCAGAGGCGGCGGAAAATCAGCCCCAGCATTTT,CASSPEAAENQPQHF
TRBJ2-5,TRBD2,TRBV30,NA,TGTGCCTGGGGTTTAGCGGGGGGGCATTTGGAGACCCAGTACTTC,CAWGLAGGHLETQYF
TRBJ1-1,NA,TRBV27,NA,TGTGCCAGCAGTTTAGGGGGGAGCACTGAAGCTTTCTTT,CASSLGGSTEAFF
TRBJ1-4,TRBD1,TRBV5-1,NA,TGCGCCAGCAGCGCCTCCGGGACAGGCGAAAAACTGTTTTTT,CASSASGTGEKLFF
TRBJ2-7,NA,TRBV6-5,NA,TGTGCCAGCGCAGGCCGCGTCGAGCAGTACTTC,CASAGRVEQYF
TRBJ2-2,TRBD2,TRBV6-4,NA,TGTGCCAGCAGGGGGACTAGGTACACCGGGGAGCTGTTTTTT,CASRGTRYTGELFF
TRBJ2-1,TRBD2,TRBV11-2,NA,TGTGCCAGCAGGCAACGACTAGCGGGAGGACCGCGTGAGCAGTTCTTC,CASRQRLAGGPREQFF
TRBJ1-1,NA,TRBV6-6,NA,TGTGCCAGCAGTTTACAGGTTTTGGCCACTGAAGCTTTCTTT,CASSLQVLATEAFF
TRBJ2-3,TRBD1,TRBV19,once,TGTGCCACCACAACAGGGGGCGTCGCGACAGATACGCAGTATTTT,CATTTGGVATDTQYF
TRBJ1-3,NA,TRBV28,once,TGTGCCAGCAGTTTGGGAGGCCCCCATCCGGGAAACACCATATATTTT,CASSLGGPHPGNTIYF
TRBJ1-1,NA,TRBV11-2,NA,TGTGCCAGCAGCCGACTGTTGAACACTGAAGCTTTCTTT,CASSRLLNTEAFF
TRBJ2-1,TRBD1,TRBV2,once,TGTGCCAGCAGCCAGAGGACAGGCTACAATGAGCAGTTCTTC,CASSQRTGYNEQFF
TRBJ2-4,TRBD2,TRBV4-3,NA,TGCGCCAGCAGCCAGGGAATAGCGGGGGGTTTAGACATTCAGTACTTC,CASSQGIAGGLDIQYF
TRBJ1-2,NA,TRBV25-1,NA,TGTGCCAGCAGTGCTGCAGTGGGCTACACCTTC,CASSAAVGYTF
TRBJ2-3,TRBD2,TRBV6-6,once,TGTGCCAGCAGTCGGACTAGCATCAGACAGGATGGAGGCACAGATACGCAGTATTTT,CASSRTSIRQDGGTDTQYF
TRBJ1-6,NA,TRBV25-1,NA,TGTGCCAGCAGTGCCCCCAGCGATTTCACTTCACCCCTCCACTTT,CASSAPSDFTSPLHF
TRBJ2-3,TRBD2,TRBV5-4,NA,TGTGCCAGCAGTTTGACTAGCGGGGGGCGCACAGATACGCAGTATTTT,CASSLTSGGRTDTQYF
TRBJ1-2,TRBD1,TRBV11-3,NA,TGTGCCAGCAGCCGAGAACTGACAGGGAGAGCTAACTATGGCTACACCTTC,CASSRELTGRANYGYTF
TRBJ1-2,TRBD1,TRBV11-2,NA,TGTGCCAGCAGCCGAGACAGGGGATACGACTATGGCTACACCTTC,CASSRDRGYDYGYTF
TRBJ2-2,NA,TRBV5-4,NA,TGTGCCAGCAGCCTCGGCCTAGCGCTGGACACCGGGGAGCTGTTTTTT,CASSLGLALDTGELFF
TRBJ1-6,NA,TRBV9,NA,TGTGCCAGCAATGATCTGTCGGAGGGGAATAATTCACCCCTCCACTTT,CASNDLSEGNNSPLHF
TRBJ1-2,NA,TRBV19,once,TGTGCCAGTAGTAAGGCCAGGGGAAACTATGGCTACACCTTC,CASSKARGNYGYTF
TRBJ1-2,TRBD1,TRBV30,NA,TGTGCCGTAAATGCGGGACAGGGTATCTATGGCTACACCTTC,CAVNAGQGIYGYTF
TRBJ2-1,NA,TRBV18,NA,TGTGCCAGCTCACCTGTGGGGGGCAATGAGCAGTTCTTC,CASSPVGGNEQFF
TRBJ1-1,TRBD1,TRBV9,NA,TGTGCCAGCAGCGTAGATGGGACAGGAGAAGCTTTCTTT,CASSVDGTGEAFF
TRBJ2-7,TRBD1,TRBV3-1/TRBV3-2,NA,TGTGCCAGCAGCGCCGGGACAGGGCGCTACGAGCAGTACTTC,CASSAGTGRYEQYF
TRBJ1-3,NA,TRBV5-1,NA,TGCGCCAGCAGCTTCGACAGCCGTACCTCTGGAAACACCATATATTTT,CASSFDSRTSGNTIYF
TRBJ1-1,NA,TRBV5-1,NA,TGCGCCAGCAGCTCGGGAGGAGACACTGAAGCTTTCTTT,CASSSGGDTEAFF
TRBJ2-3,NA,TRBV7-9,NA,TGTGCCAGCCGGGCAGGGGTTACAGATACGCAGTATTTT,CASRAGVTDTQYF
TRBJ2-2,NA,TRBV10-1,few,TGCGCCAGCAGTCGGACTATGAACACCGGGGAGCTGTTTTTT,CASSRTMNTGELFF
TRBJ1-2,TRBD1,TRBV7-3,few,TGTGCCAGCAGCCCCACAGGGGGCGTGAGCTATGGCTACACCTTC,CASSPTGGVSYGYTF
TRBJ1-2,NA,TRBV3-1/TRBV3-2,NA,TGTGCCAGCAGCCAAGCGCCTCGACAGGCAACTAACTATGGCTACACCTTC,CASSQAPRQATNYGYTF
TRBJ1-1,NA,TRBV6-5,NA,TGTGCCAGCAGTTACAGTCGGTGGCAGGCGAACACTGAAGCTTTCTTT,CASSYSRWQANTEAFF
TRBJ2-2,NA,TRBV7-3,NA,TGTGCCAGCAGCCCCGGGGTAAACACCGGGGAGCTGTTTTTT,CASSPGVNTGELFF
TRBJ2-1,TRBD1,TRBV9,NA,TGTGCCAGCAGCGCCGCTTGGGGAAACCGGGACAGGGGTTTAATTGATGAGCAGTTCTTC,CASSAAWGNRDRGLIDEQFF
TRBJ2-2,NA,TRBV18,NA,TGTGCCAGCTCACCTACGCAGACGAACACCGGGGAGCTGTTTTTT,CASSPTQTNTGELFF
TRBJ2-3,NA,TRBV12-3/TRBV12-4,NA,TGTGCCAGCAGTTTTACCCGCGCAGATACGCAGTATTTT,CASSFTRADTQYF
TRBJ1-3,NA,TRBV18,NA,TGTGCCAGCTCACCGACAGACAGCTCTGGAAACACCATATATTTT,CASSPTDSSGNTIYF
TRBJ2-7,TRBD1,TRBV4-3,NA,TGCGCCAGCAGTCAAGATTATGGGACAGCCTTCTACGAGCAGTACTTC,CASSQDYGTAFYEQYF
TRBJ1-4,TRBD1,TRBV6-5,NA,TGTGCCAGCAGTTACTCCGTGACAGGGATGGAAAAACTGTTTTTT,CASSYSVTGMEKLFF
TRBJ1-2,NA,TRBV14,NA,TGTGCCAGCAGCCAAGGGCAGGGTCTTCACTATGGCTACACCTTC,CASSQGQGLHYGYTF
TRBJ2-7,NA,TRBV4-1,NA,TGCGCCAGCAGCCAAGGCCGCCACTTCTACGAGCAGTACTTC,CASSQGRHFYEQYF